This T cell receptor beta chain was sequenced for a study of CD8+ T cells in alopecia areata (dated by TCRdb to the late 2010s). Turning to the overall study: The treated patients took part in an open-label pilot trial in which moderate-to-severe alopecia areata was treated with oral tofacitinib at 5 to 10 mg twice daily. Patients received tofacitinib for 6 to 18 months and were then followed off drug for 6 months to check for delayed response and recurrence. To study T cell clonal expansion in alopecia areata, the researchers applied high-throughput TCRbeta sequencing to both the C3H/HeJ mouse model and human patients. In humans, TCRbeta sequencing was performed on scalp tissue and on sorted CD4+ and CD8+ peripheral blood T cells from healthy controls and from patients with patchy or totalis/universalis alopecia areata. Biopsies were taken from tofacitinib-treated patients at baseline and again at 4 and 24 weeks into treatment, and several of those patients also had a later scalp biopsy. Scalp clonality was compared among normal scalp (n=4), patchy alopecia areata scalp (n=8), and alopecia totalis/universalis scalp (n=8). The RNA source kit depended on sample type: the PAXgene miRNA kit for fixed scalp, the miRNeasy kit for PBMCs, and the RNeasy kit for mouse skin. TCRbeta CDR3 regions were amplified by immunoSEQ multiplex PCR using 35 Vbeta forward and 13 Jbeta reverse primers.

Taken with the paper, the label for time point translates to: baseline before oral tofacitinib. Lesional scalp punch biopsies and peripheral blood were obtained from alopecia areata patients. PBMCs were isolated by density centrifugation and stained for CD3, CD4 and CD8, after which CD4+ and CD8+ T cells were sorted on a FACSAria. The library was obtained by the immunoSEQ multiplex PCR assay. RNA was extracted from all samples and reverse transcribed into cDNA as template for TCR sequencing. First-strand cDNA was synthesized with SuperScript III using a 2:1 mix of oligo-dT and random hexamers. A synthetic immune receptor repertoire was used to gauge amplification bias, and whatever bias remained was removed computationally. The study's processing was this. After raw reads were preprocessed to remove errors, the CDR3 was defined following IMGT conventions as running from the conserved cysteine to phenylalanine. Clonality was computed by normalizing Shannon entropy by log2 of the number of productive unique TCRs and subtracting the result from 1. Whether each scalp clone was CD4 or CD8 was inferred by checking scalp TCRbeta sequences against the CD4 and CD8 repertoires from sorted blood. The immuneACCESS repertoire file appears here via TCRdb, limited to in-frame rearrangements. These files lack a portion of the clones; in checked studies, under half of the deficit traces to unresolved V genes, and the cause of the others is not known. From that table come the V and J calls and clone size; the DNA was used to work out D and trimming. Within this sample are under 250,000 clones, with 57% of them counted one time only. The ten largest clones take up roughly 0.47% of the sample.

The germline V gene sets CDR1 to SGHDN and CDR2 to FVKESK. Trimming takes 5 bases from V and 5 bases from J, and the germline ends sit 15 bases apart. The CDR3 contains 15 residues, cysteine and phenylalanine counted. Solely the CDR3 DNA is kept, with 45 bases framed from the first base. A remark on this clone: The antigen this receptor binds is unknown. No base quality information exists; no much larger clone differs at one position.

What the work shows at the level of the full study, not this receptor alone: Scalp TCR repertoire analysis is complicated because resident alphabeta T cells in normal human skin are also sequenced, whereas mouse skin is dominated by gammadelta T cells. Lesional scalp, especially in alopecia totalis/universalis, showed higher clonality and more expanded CD8+ clones than normal scalp, suggesting antigenic drive. Compared with mice, TCR sequences shared between patients were less clear, possibly partly because of HLA diversity across the patient population.

The rearrangement combines TRBV14 with TRBJ2-2, and possibly TRBD1, on 5 matching bases. The starting material was CD4+ T cells sorted from blood, obtained at week 0. The clonotype was recovered from a human donor with alopecia areata. The nucleotide sequence reads as follows: TGTGCCAGCAGCGGAGAACGGACACCGACCGGGGAGCTGTTTTTT. Translated, it gives CASSGERTPTGELFF.